The source of this T cell receptor (beta chain) is a study of long-term antiretroviral therapy in people with HIV. The V segment lost 4 bases and the J segment 2 bases; nucleotides outside the gene matches: 8. This CDR3 is 16 amino acids long. Germline CDR1 and CDR2: ENHRY and SYGVKD. Specimens retained roughly 0.95-11 million cryopreserved PBMC preceding DNA extraction. The libraries were made with immunoSEQ v3.0 at survey level. Assay: immunoSEQ multiplex PCR; the TCRdb copy retains only in-frame clones and omits some. The profile shows approximately 30,000 clones, roughly 88% of them singletons. The material was unsorted PBMCs, obtained 2.7 to 2.9 years after starting antiretroviral therapy. V usage is TRBV10-3 and J usage is TRBJ1-1, with 9 bases that match TRBD1. The clonotype comes from a man under 40 with HIV. CDR3 loop: CAISADRGGRNTEAFF. DNA for the CDR3: TGTGCCATCAGTGCGGACAGGGGAGGCCGTAACACTGAAGCTTTCTTT.